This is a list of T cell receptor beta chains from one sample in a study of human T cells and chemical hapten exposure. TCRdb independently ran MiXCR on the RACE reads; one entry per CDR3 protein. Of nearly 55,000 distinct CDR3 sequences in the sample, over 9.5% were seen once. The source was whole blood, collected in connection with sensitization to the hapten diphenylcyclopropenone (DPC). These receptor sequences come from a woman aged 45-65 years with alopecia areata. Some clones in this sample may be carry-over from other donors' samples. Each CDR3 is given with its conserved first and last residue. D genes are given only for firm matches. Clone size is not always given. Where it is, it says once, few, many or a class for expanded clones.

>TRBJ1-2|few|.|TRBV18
TGTGCCAGCTCGCCCCGAAATCTGGGCTACACCTTC
CASSPRNLGYTF
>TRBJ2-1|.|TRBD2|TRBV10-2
TGCGCCAGCAGACCGGGACTAGCGGGAGGGCTCAAGTATAATGAGCAGTTCTTC
CASRPGLAGGLKYNEQFF
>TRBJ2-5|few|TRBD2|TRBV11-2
TGTGCCAGCAGCTTAGGACTAGCGGGAGTAGAGACCCAGTACTTC
CASSLGLAGVETQYF
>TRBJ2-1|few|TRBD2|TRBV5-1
TGCGCCAGCAGGCCCATCCCTAGCGGGAGTGGGAATGAGCAGTTCTTC
CASRPIPSGSGNEQFF
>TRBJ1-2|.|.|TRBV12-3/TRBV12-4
TGTGCCAGCAGTTTAGAGGTCAGGGCTGGCTACACCTTC
CASSLEVRAGYTF
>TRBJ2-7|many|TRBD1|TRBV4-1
TGCGCCAGCAGCCCGGGACAGGGGGGAAACTACGAGCAGTACTTC
CASSPGQGGNYEQYF
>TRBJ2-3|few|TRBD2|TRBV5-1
TGCGCCAGCAGCTTGACAGACGGGAGGCACACAGATACGCAGTATTTT
CASSLTDGRHTDTQYF
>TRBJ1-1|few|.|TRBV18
TGTGCCAGCTCACCATTCGGCGGGAACACTGAAGCTTTCTTT
CASSPFGGNTEAFF
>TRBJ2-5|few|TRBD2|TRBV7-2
TGTGCCAGCAGCCAAGCTAGCGGGGGGGCCTGGGAGACCCAGTACTTC
CASSQASGGAWETQYF
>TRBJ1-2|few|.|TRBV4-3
TGCGCCAGCAGCCAAGATACGGGACGAGGGAATGGCTACACCTTC
CASSQDTGRGNGYTF
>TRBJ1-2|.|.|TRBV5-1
TGCGCCAGCAGCTTGAGCGGAACCTATGGCTACACCTTC
CASSLSGTYGYTF
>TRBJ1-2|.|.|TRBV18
TGTGCCAGCTCACCGAGCTCCACGGGCTATGGCTACACCTTC
CASSPSSTGYGYTF
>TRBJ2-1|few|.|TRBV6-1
TGTGCCAGCAGTGCATCCGGCGTATACAATGAGCAGTTCTTC
CASSASGVYNEQFF
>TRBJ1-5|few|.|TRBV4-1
TGCGCCAGCAGCCAAGACAGGGGTCAGCCCCAGCATTTT
CASSQDRGQPQHF
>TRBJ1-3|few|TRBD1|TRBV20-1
TGCAGTGCCTATTCCCCCGGGACAGGAGCTGGAAACACCATATATTTT
CSAYSPGTGAGNTIYF
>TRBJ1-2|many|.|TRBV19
TGTGCCAGTATCTCCAGCTGGGATGGCTACACCTTC
CASISSWDGYTF
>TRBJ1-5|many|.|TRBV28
TGTGCCAGCAGTTTAGTGATATTTAGCAATCAGCCCCAGCATTTT
CASSLVIFSNQPQHF
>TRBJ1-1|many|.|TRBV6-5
TGTGCCAGCAGTTCCCCCGGTGGGGCGAACACTGAAGCTTTCTTT
CASSSPGGANTEAFF
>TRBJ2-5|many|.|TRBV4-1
TGCGCCAGCAGCCAAGTAAACAGCCAAGAGACCCAGTACTTC
CASSQVNSQETQYF
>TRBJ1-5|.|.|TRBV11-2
TGTGCCAGCAGCTTAGAAGGCGGACAGCCCCAGCATTTT
CASSLEGGQPQHF
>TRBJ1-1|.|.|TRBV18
TGTGCCAGCTCCCCAAGGGCTGGGGGGCGGAAGAACACTGAAGCTTTCTTT
CASSPRAGGRKNTEAFF
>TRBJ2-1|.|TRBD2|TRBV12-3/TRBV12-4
TGTGCCAGCAGTTTAGATCAGGGGACTAGCGGAGCCAATGAGCAGTTCTTC
CASSLDQGTSGANEQFF
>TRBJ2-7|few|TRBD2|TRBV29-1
TGCAGCGTGGCGGCGGGAGGGGCCTACGAGCAGTACTTC
CSVAAGGAYEQYF
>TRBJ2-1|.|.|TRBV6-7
TGTGCCATCAAAGTCGTCCCTGGTGAGCAGTTCTTC
CAIKVVPGEQFF
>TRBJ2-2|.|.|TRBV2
TGTGCCAGCAGCGTGGCCTTGACCACCGGGGAGCTGTTTTTT
CASSVALTTGELFF
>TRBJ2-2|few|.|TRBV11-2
TGTGCCAGCAGCTTCGGCAGGACGACCGGGGAGCTGTTTTTT
CASSFGRTTGELFF
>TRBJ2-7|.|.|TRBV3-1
TGTGCCAGCATCAAGGGACCCGCAATATCCTACGAGCAGTACTTC
CASIKGPAISYEQYF
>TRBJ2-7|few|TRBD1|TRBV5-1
TGCGCCAGCAGCTGGGGGACAGGAGGAGGCTACGAGCAGTACTTC
CASSWGTGGGYEQYF
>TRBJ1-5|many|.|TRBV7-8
TGTGCCAGCAGCTTAGTTACAGGGAGCAATCAGCCCCAGCATTTT
CASSLVTGSNQPQHF
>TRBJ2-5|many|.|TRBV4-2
TGTGCCAGCAGCCAAGAAGAGACCCAGTACTTC
CASSQEETQYF
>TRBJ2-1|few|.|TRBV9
TGTGCCAGCAGCGTTACTTCCTATGAGCAGTTCTTC
CASSVTSYEQFF
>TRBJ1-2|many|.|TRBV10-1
TGCGCCAGCAGTGATTCGCGTGGCTACACCTTC
CASSDSRGYTF
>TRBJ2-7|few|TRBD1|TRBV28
TGTGCCAGCAGACCCCACGGGATCCAGGGGGACGAGCAGTACTTC
CASRPHGIQGDEQYF
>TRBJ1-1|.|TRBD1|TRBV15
TGTGCCACCAGCCGGCCCAGGGGGCCTGGTGAAGCTTTCTTT
CATSRPRGPGEAFF
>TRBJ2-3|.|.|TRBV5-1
TGCGCCAGCAGCTTGTATTTGGCTGCAGATACGCAGTATTTT
CASSLYLAADTQYF
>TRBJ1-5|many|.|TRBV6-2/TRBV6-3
TGTGCCAGCAGTTACGTTGGAGGAAACAATCAGCCCCAGCATTTT
CASSYVGGNNQPQHF
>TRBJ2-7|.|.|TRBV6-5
TGTGCCAGCAGTCGCGTGGGGAGCTCCTACGAGCAGTACTTC
CASSRVGSSYEQYF
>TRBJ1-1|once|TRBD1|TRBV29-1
TGCAGCGTTTACACCGGGACAGCGAACACTGAAGCTTTCTTT
CSVYTGTANTEAFF
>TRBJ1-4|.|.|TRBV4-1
TGCGCCAGCAGCCCCCGCGGGGAGAAACTGTTTTTT
CASSPRGEKLFF
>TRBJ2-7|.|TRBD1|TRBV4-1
TGCGCCAGCAGCCAAACCGGGACAGGGACCTACGAGCAGTACTTC
CASSQTGTGTYEQYF
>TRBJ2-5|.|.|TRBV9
TGTGCCAGCAGCGTGAAATCAGGGGAGCTGCAAAAGACCCAGTACTTC
CASSVKSGELQKTQYF
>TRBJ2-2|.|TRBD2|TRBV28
TGTGCCAGCAGCCCGGGGGGAGTAAACACCGGGGAGCTGTTTTTT
CASSPGGVNTGELFF
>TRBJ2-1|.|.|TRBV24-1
TGTGCCACCTCCGTGGGAGTGGCTAGCATCAATGAGCAGTTCTTC
CATSVGVASINEQFF
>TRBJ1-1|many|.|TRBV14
TGTGCCAGCAGCCAAGAAGGTTGGCGTGACACTGAAGCTTTCTTT
CASSQEGWRDTEAFF
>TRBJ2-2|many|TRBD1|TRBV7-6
TGTGCCAGCAGCTTATGGCATATAGGGACAGGGGCCGGGGAGCTGTTTTTT
CASSLWHIGTGAGELFF
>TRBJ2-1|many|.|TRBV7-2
TGTGCCAGCAGCCCACGAGGGCCGGTTTACAATGAGCAGTTCTTC
CASSPRGPVYNEQFF
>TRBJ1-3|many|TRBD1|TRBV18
TGTGCCAGCTCACTTGGGACAGAGAGCTCTGGAAACACCATATATTTT
CASSLGTESSGNTIYF
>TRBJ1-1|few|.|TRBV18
TGTGCCAGCTCACCACGTTCTGGCGGAGACACTGAAGCTTTCTTT
CASSPRSGGDTEAFF
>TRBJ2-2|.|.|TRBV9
TGTGCCAGCAGCGTAGGGCGGGGAAGGACCGGGGAGCTGTTTTTT
CASSVGRGRTGELFF
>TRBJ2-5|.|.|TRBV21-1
TGTGCCAGCAGCAAACCCGCCCACAGGGGGCTAGAGACCCAGTACTTC
CASSKPAHRGLETQYF
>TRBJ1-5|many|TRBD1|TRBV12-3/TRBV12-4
TGTGCCAGCAGTTCGGACAGGGGGCCTGGTCAGCCCCAGCATTTT
CASSSDRGPGQPQHF